Presented here are 20 T cell receptor beta chains from one specimen sequenced in a study of immune characterization of retroperitoneal liposarcoma. MiXCR, run by TCRdb on the PCR reads, gives a single entry per CDR3 protein. The sample lists about 4,100 distinct CDR3 sequences, under 35% seen once, with around 9.6% in the top ten. Sequences were obtained from blood. The receptors shown here come from a female donor with retroperitoneal liposarcoma.

This clonotype qualifies as medium-sized. The rearrangement joins TRBV10-2 to TRBJ2-4, with D unclear. V lost 6 bases, J lost 6 bases, and 9 bases lay in between. The CDR3 loop spans 12 amino acids. Germline V CDR1 and CDR2: WSHSY, SAAADI. Here the CDR3 reads CASSPPRNIQYF. CDR3 bases: TGCGCCAGCAGCCCCCCAAGAAACATTCAGTACTTC.

The sample holds a few counts of this clonotype. The rearrangement joins TRBV4-1 to TRBJ2-3; D gene unclear. Germline V gene sequence: CDR1 MGHRA, CDR2 YSYEKL. The CDR3 runs 16 residues. Trimming took off 0 bases at V and 5 bases at J, with 15 bases between the two ends. In DNA form, the CDR3 reads TGCGCCAGCAGCCAAGAACACGCCAGGTGGGGAGATACGCAGTATTTT. It encodes CASSQEHARWGDTQYF.

By share, this clonotype counts as medium-sized. The rearrangement joins TRBV6-1 to TRBJ2-2; D is possibly TRBD2 (6 bases). This CDR3 contains 14 residues. With 7 bases removed from V and 1 base from J, the gap between germline ends came to 10 bases. Per the germline V gene, CDR1 is MNHNS and CDR2 is SASEGT. The CDR3 loop is CASMPTRNTGELFF. For the CDR3, the DNA is TGTGCCAGCATGCCGACTAGGAACACCGGGGAGCTGTTTTTT.

This clonotype was counted a few times. The chain links TRBV6-1 to TRBJ2-2; D not certain. This CDR3 is 15 amino acids long. Trimming pared 4 bases from V and 0 bases from J, leaving 9 bases between. Per the germline V gene, CDR1 is MNHNS and CDR2 is SASEGT. Here the CDR3 reads CASSAGAANTGELFF. CDR3 DNA: TGTGCCAGCAGTGCCGGAGCCGCGAACACCGGGGAGCTGTTTTTT.

This rearrangement joins TRBV7-2 to TRBJ1-2; perhaps TRBD1 as D (5 bases). V lost 2 bases, J lost 1 base, and 14 bases lay in between. Germline-derived CDR1 and CDR2 are SGHTA and FQGNSA. The CDR3 consists of 16 residues. The CDR3 loop reads CASSLSEGMFNYGYTF. CDR3 nucleotide sequence: TGTGCCAGCAGCTTAAGCGAGGGGATGTTTAACTATGGCTACACCTTC.

This clonotype is categorized as medium-sized (0.01 to 0.1%). This sequence joins TRBV6-6 and TRBJ2-7; no definite D call. The germline V gene encodes CDR1 MNHNY and CDR2 SVGAGI (reference sequence). This CDR3 is built from 13 residues. With 4 bases removed from V and 2 bases from J, the gap between germline ends came to 9 bases. CDR3 amino acids: CASSSGRAYEQYF. DNA of the CDR3: TGTGCCAGCAGTTCCGGACGGGCCTACGAGCAGTACTTC.

This clonotype was seen a few times. V and J are TRBV11-2 and TRBJ2-7; TRBD1 matches 8 bases. Trimming at V came to 5 bases and at J to 7 bases, leaving 10 bases not matched to a gene. This CDR3 is 14 amino acids long. Germline V gene sequence: CDR1 SGHAT, CDR2 FQNNGV. Here the CDR3 DNA reads TGTGCCAGCAGCACCCGACAGGGGTCTGGGGAGCAGTACTTC. This gives the protein CASSTRQGSGEQYF.

Concerning this clonotype itself: The junction and the germline gene differ at one end; a read error may be behind it. The chain joins TRBV6-1 to TRBJ2-1, with no clear D. CDR1 and CDR2 from the germline V gene are MNHNS and SASEGT. CDR3 length equals 14 residues. The CDR3 region has the DNA TGTGCCAGCAGTGAAGAGTACGGAACCTACGAGCAGATCTTC. It yields the protein CASSEEYGTYEQIF.

Written as DNA, the CDR3 is TGTGCCAGCAGCCTACCGGGGGGGGGAGAGACCCAGTACTTC. This gives the protein CASSLPGGGETQYF. The V and J genes are TRBV7-6 and TRBJ2-5, with 8 bases fitting TRBD2. This CDR3 is built from 14 residues. The trim removed 5 bases at V and 4 bases at J, leaving 6 bases unmatched. CDR1 is SGHVS and CDR2 is FNYEAQ in the germline V gene.

The rearrangement joins TRBV19 to TRBJ2-3; D perhaps matches TRBD1 (5 bases). Near its end, the DNA agrees better with TRBJ2-5, so the J call may be wrong. Germline CDR1 LNHDA, CDR2 SQIVND (reference sequence). The CDR3 loop spans 14 amino acids. The CDR3 bases are TGTGCCAGTAGTACGACAGAGACAGTAGAGACCCAGTACTTC. Translation: CASSTTETVETQYF.

The V gene is TRBV2, the J gene TRBJ2-1, with D tentatively TRBD2 (6 bases). The CDR3 totals 13 residues. Deletions cut 7 bases from V and 10 bases from J, with 17 bases between. Per germline, CDR1 SNHLY and CDR2 FYNNEI. CDR3 amino acids: CASMNPGEREQFF. CDR3 bases: TGTGCCAGCATGAATCCGGGGGAGAGGGAGCAGTTCTTC.

This clonotype rates as medium-sized (0.01 to 0.1%). CDR3 protein: CARSFGGVNYNEQFF. CDR3 nucleotides: TGTGCCAGAAGCTTCGGGGGAGTGAACTACAATGAGCAGTTCTTC. The chain joins TRBV5-3 to TRBJ2-1, with a possible D match to TRBD2 (6 bases). TRBV5-3 is reported as an ORF; its role is uncertain. The length of the CDR3 is 15 residues. V was cut by 2 bases and J by 3 bases, with 12 bases left in between.

This sequence joins TRBV5-1 and TRBJ2-5, with D maybe TRBD2 (5 bases). The CDR3 loop spans 15 amino acids. Germline CDR1 is SGHRS and CDR2 is YFSETQ. Deletions cut 4 bases from V and 4 bases from J, with 17 bases between. The CDR3 bases are TGCGCCAGCAGCCAGGTGGGAGCAGCCGCAGAGACCCAGTACTTC. Its protein product is CASSQVGAAAETQYF.

The chain joins TRBV7-2 to TRBJ2-7; D gene unclear. The DNA end is more similar to TRBJ2-5, so the J call may be wrong. Per germline, CDR1 SGHTA and CDR2 FQGNSA. The CDR3 totals 11 residues. The CDR3 DNA follows: TGTGCCAGCAGCCAACGGCAGACCCAGTACTTC. Its translation: CASSQRQTQYF.

In this sample, this clonotype is medium-sized. V usage is TRBV27 and J usage is TRBJ2-1; 8 bases are a match to TRBD1. With 6 bases clipped from V and 5 bases from J, the junction kept 12 bases outside the gene matches. In germline, CDR1 is MNHEY, CDR2 SMNVEV (reference sequence). This CDR3 has 16 residues. For the CDR3, the DNA is TGTGCCAGCAGATTGAGATTCGGACAGGGTAACAATGAGCAGTTCTTC. It yields the protein CASRLRFGQGNNEQFF.

A single count supports this clonotype. The rearrangement links TRBV12-3 or TRBV12-4 to TRBJ2-3, with D unresolved. This CDR3 comprises 14 residues. V shed 8 bases and J shed 0 bases, with 12 bases lying between them. The CDR3 loop is CASLRLISTDTQYF. The DNA for the CDR3 is TGTGCCAGCCTTAGACTGATTAGCACAGATACGCAGTATTTT.

In its sample, this clonotype is medium-sized. The CDR3 loop is CASRPPGLAGIQETQYF. The DNA for the CDR3 is TGTGCCAGCAGACCTCCTGGACTAGCGGGGATCCAAGAGACCCAGTACTTC. The chain couples TRBV28 to TRBJ2-5, with 12 bases fitting TRBD2. CDR1 and CDR2 from the germline V gene are MDHEN and SYDVKM. J lost 1 base, V lost 6 bases, and 9 bases had no gene match. CDR3 length equals 17 residues.

This clonotype was recorded a few times. This rearrangement joins TRBV7-2 to TRBJ2-1, with TRBD2 as a possible D gene (5 bases). CDR1 is SGHTA, CDR2 FQGNSA, per germline. Between the trimmed V and J ends, which lost 0 bases and 8 bases, there was a span of 11 bases. The CDR3 is 14 residues long. The CDR3 bases are TGTGCCAGCAGCTTAGCGGGAGCTGGCTATGAGCAGTTCTTC. This sequence encodes CASSLAGAGYEQFF.

This clonotype counts as medium-sized. The junction does not match germline at one end; this may be a read error. The chain is built from TRBV11-3 and TRBJ2-4; 7 nucleotides line up with TRBD2. In germline, CDR1 is SGHNT, CDR2 YENEEA. CDR3 length equals 13 residues. DNA of the CDR3: TGTGCCAGCAGCTTATTAAATTCTGGGAGGGCCGACTTC. It yields the protein CASSLLNSGRADF.

Sample share makes this clonotype medium-sized. This rearrangement joins TRBV6-6 to TRBJ2-1, with D possibly being TRBD1 (5 bases). CDR1 is MNHNY, CDR2 SVGAGI, per germline (reference sequence). The V and J ends lost 1 base and 0 bases respectively, with 10 bases between them. The CDR3 runs 16 residues. The CDR3 region has the DNA TGTGCCAGCAGTTACTTAGCCAGGGCCTCCTACAATGAGCAGTTCTTC. This sequence encodes CASSYLARASYNEQFF.